This TCR beta chain was sequenced for a study of cytomegalovirus exposure and HLA in healthy donors (dated by TCRdb to 2015 to 2018). Background on the whole study: An earlier analysis of several hundred of the donors reported roughly 300 Gb of sequence data and 100 million to 120 million unique TCR beta sequences obtained from about 179 million T cells. An early release covering approximately 600 HLA-typed donors comprised approximately 290 gigabases of sequencing data and around 80 million unique TCR sequences. Of the roughly 400 genotyped donors, roughly 85% fell in the genetic ancestry cluster associated with self-reported Caucasian donors. The study was designed to test whether signatures of past pathogen exposure could be identified by cataloging public T cell receptors. The T cell repertoires of 666 subjects were profiled by immunosequencing and related to cytomegalovirus serostatus. Besides the first cohort of roughly 700 subjects, a separate validation cohort made up of 120 different subjects was used. High-throughput TCR immunosequencing, statistical association of individual TCRs with disease status, and machine learning were combined to predict cytomegalovirus infection status. A later analysis re-examined previously published TCR beta repertoires from over 500 donors and added high-resolution HLA genotyping to investigate patterns of TCR occurrence. Rather than using new phenotypic data, the later analysis identified candidate immune exposures from TCR beta sequences and from how often those sequences occurred across donors. In an earlier analysis of 550 to 700 of the donors, high-throughput TCR beta sequencing was used to judge whether each TCR beta V gene segment behaved as functional or pseudogenic. Donor age, sex, ethnicity and CMV serostatus were compiled alongside the repertoire data. In a later genetic analysis, genome-wide SNP genotypes for about 55% of the 666 donors were used, and that subset was treated as a discovery cohort. Every discovery cohort repertoire had been produced on one sequencing platform. HLA typing included class I and class II loci at four-digit resolution. Typing coverage varied by locus: roughly 629-640 donors for A, B, C, DRB1 and DQB1; about 520 for DQA1; nearly 610 for DPA1; approximately 450 for DPB1. Roughly 5 DR-DQ haplotypes were treated as single units for association and clustering because of strong linkage in the cohort. On average, around 200,000 unique TCR beta nucleotide sequences were sequenced per donor among 398 genotyped donors of the cohort, with roughly 18% of those sequences being non-productive. Summary of the overall study and its limitations: A later analysis reported that several top co-occurrence clusters appeared linked to parvovirus B19, influenza, CMV and Epstein-Barr virus. Most CMV-associated TCR beta chains appeared to be HLA-restricted in a later analysis, and the HLA associations seemed to be driven largely by CMV exposure. In both the original and validation cohorts, the classifier was reported to diagnose cytomegalovirus status with high specificity and sensitivity. Sequencing depth was assumed to be roughly uniform across donors in the presence/absence analyses, though that assumption may not hold. Because HLA typing was unavailable for some donors at each locus, only the typed subset was used in association tests. A later analysis associated roughly 17,000 TCR beta sequences with specific HLA alleles at a false discovery rate of 0.05. A group of highly shared sequence variants was considered likely to be a technical artifact of the sequencing pipeline. An association between a missense DCLRE1C variant and V-gene and J-gene trimming of TCR beta chains was found in a later genetic analysis and replicated in an independent cohort. The study listed 150 to 200 TCR beta chains as associated with cytomegalovirus. A later analysis found that TCR association rates varied across HLA loci, with DRB1 alleles showing the most associated TCRs and HLA-C alleles the fewest. The authors suggested that the approach could potentially be extended to other disease states and immunological phenotypes. CMV serostatus was the only immune exposure information available for the cohort. A further reported finding was that TCR beta sequences accurately predicted the HLA-A and HLA-B alleles for most subjects in the first cohort. This cohort had only TCR beta chains sequenced, and the lack of alpha or paired-chain data limited which features could be detected. While some public TCRs were present in many individuals, most TCR sequences turned up only very rarely across donors. Approximately 18 rarely observed V segments, including chromosome 9 orphons, were excluded from the earlier analysis of some 590 of the donors because counts were too low. When HLA alleles, especially DR and DQ, strongly co-occurred, TCR associations were difficult to assign to individual alleles. According to a later genetic analysis, donors in an Asian-associated ancestry cluster had fewer N-insertions in productive TCRs than the approximately 670-donor mean. In vitro tests confirmed that a few of the cytomegalovirus-associated TCR beta chains recognize cytomegalovirus antigens. Correlated functional status among segregating V segments might reflect linkage disequilibrium, but an unknown experimental factor could not be ruled out. In a later analysis, HLA-associated TCR beta chains showed more clonal expansion and lower generation probabilities than non-associated chains that were equally common. In an earlier analysis of a few hundred of the donors, most TCR beta V segments were observed in productive rearrangements about 87% or about 30% of the time, broadly matching IMGT annotations.

Receptor amplification or capture employed the immunoSEQ multiplex PCR assay. For the multiplex PCR, a mixture combining 60 forward primers for TCR Vbeta segments and 13 reverse primers for TCR Jbeta segments was used. The CDR3 region of rearranged TCR beta genes was amplified from genomic DNA by a multiplex PCR assay. The Illumina HiSeq System was used to sequence the amplified TCR beta libraries as 87-base-pair reads. The source study handled its data this way. A later analysis counted 65 million to 90 million unique TCR beta chains across the 700 or so repertoires, and around 12 million of these chains were shared by at least two donors. A nearest-neighbor algorithm error-corrected the raw reads and collapsed the reads into unique sequences, merging closely related sequences to remove PCR and sequencing errors. To assign V, D and J gene segments, CDR3 sequences were aligned to IMGT reference sequences. For a sequence to be retained, a match of at least six nucleotides was required to both a V gene segment and a J gene segment. A rearrangement was called productive if the CDR3 had no stop codons and remained in frame with V and J, and every other rearrangement was called non-productive. CDR3 was defined according to IMGT convention as the region running from the second conserved V-encoded cysteine to the conserved J-encoded phenylalanine. The earlier analysis of 500 to 650 of the donors excluded any sequence lacking an unambiguous match to a single V gene segment. In an earlier analysis of approximately 590 of the donors, a V segment was called functional when productive rearrangements were above 56.7%, and segregating when the standard deviation between donors exceeded 5%. A statistical classification framework was built to diagnose cytomegalovirus status from the catalog of TCR beta chain sequences. V and J gene assignment, in a later analysis, came from comparing TCR nucleotide sequences with IMGT/GENE-DB human TR gene sequences. The TCRdist pipeline was used in a later analysis to assign CDR3 sequences and most-parsimonious VDJ recombination scenarios. A later analysis defined each TCR beta chain by its CDR3 amino acid sequence plus V-gene family, and excluded reads lacking a unique V-gene family. A later analysis removed 550 to 700 highly shared, low-generation-probability nucleotide sequences to deal with suspected cross-contamination and a sequencing artifact. For each public chain, a later analysis derived a clonal expansion index from normalized ranks of inferred template counts within each repertoire. In a later analysis, generation probabilities were computed with a VDJ recombination model fitted to out-of-frame rearrangements, and the resulting probabilities were checked against IGoR. Hypergeometric tests were used in a later analysis to score TCR-TCR, TCR-HLA and TCR-CMV co-occurrence, with a repertoire-size bias correction applied to the TCR pairs. To estimate false discovery rates, a later analysis permuted the HLA or CMV assignments 20 times. In a later analysis, co-occurring TCRs were grouped with DBSCAN, and TCRdist sequence similarity was added when clustering was performed within HLA-allele-positive subsets. Co-occurrence clustering excluded repertoires with fewer than 30,000 or more than 120,000 public chains, plus five with anomalous nucleotide sharing. TCRdb obtained this table from immuneACCESS and retained in-frame rearrangements with V and J assigned. These tables miss some clones; where compared with another copy, unresolved V genes account for less than half of the shortfall, and the remainder is unexplained. Clonal size and the V and J genes are those of that table, whereas D and trimming came from the DNA. Present in this sample are 50,000 to 70,000 clones, roughly 60% of which were seen just once. Around 2.8% of the sample rests with the top ten.

The cohort consisted of hundreds of healthy bone marrow donors. Cohort members were all nominally healthy when sampled, although unrecorded immune exposures were likely present. The donor tested CMV seronegative, placing the donor among the roughly 400 seronegative members of the cohort. Each donor provided a peripheral blood sample, and peripheral blood mononuclear cells were used for TCR beta sequencing. The Qiagen DNeasy Blood Extraction Kit was used to extract genomic DNA from the blood cell samples. There are a few counts of this clone. What antigen it recognizes has not been identified. No quality values exist for individual bases; no much larger clone is one base distant. The sequenced material came from PBMCs. The TCR was taken from a man aged 30 to 45 in good health and CMV-seronegative.

CDR3 region: CASSHSTSGDQETQYF. The sequenced DNA: TGCGCCAGCAGCCACTCGACTAGCGGGGACCAAGAGACCCAGTACTTC. The rearrangement combines TRBV5-1 with TRBJ2-5; TRBD2 fits 11 bases in the junction. Trimming leaves V shorter by 4 bases and J shorter by 0 bases, with the junction holding 5 bases beyond the gene matches. Measured from the cysteine to the phenylalanine, the CDR3 is 16 residues long. Of the read, only the CDR3 DNA is kept; its 48 bases are in frame from base 1. CDR1 and CDR2, looked up from the germline V gene, are SGHRS and YFSETQ.